This TCR beta chain is drawn from a study of cytomegalovirus exposure and HLA in healthy donors. Looking at the study overall: Of the donors genotyped, approximately 400 in all, 75% to 90% fell in the Caucasian-associated ancestry cluster.

The CDR3 runs 14 residues. The germline CDR1 and CDR2 sequences are MNHEY and SVGAGI. Between the trimmed V and J ends, which lost 1 base and 0 bases, there was a span of 3 bases. This clone has a handful of counts. Antigen specificity is unknown. Study conclusions and caveats: Analysis was performed later, and it showed HLA-associated TCR beta chains to be more clonally expanded than equally common others. Prediction of most subjects' HLA-A and HLA-B alleles by TCR beta sequences was reportedly accurate.

PCR used 60 Vbeta primers and 13 Jbeta primers. Only in-frame clones appear in the TCRdb table, and some are missing; sequencing was by immunoSEQ multiplex PCR. The sample contains more than 100,000 clones, around 9% of which appear only once. V and J are TRBV6-5 and TRBJ2-2; D is unclear. This clonotype originated in a woman between 40 and 55 years old in good health and CMV-seropositive. The sequencing sample was made of PBMCs. CDR3 coding DNA: TGTGCCAGCAGTTACTTAACGAACACCGGGGAGCTGTTTTTT. This encodes CASSYLTNTGELFF.